Listed below are T cell receptor beta chains from one sample, sequenced in a study of shared clonotypes between healthy human individuals. Assay used: immunoSEQ multiplex PCR; TCRdb lists only in-frame clones, some missing. This sample has around 2,000,000 clones, with 85% to 95% found just once. The sequencing sample was made of naive CD8+ T cells from PBMCs. Receptors originate from a man between 18 and 35 years old in good health. Some clones in this sample may be carry-over from other donors' samples. Both conserved end residues are trimmed from each CDR3.

v_gene	len	j_gene	CDR3aa
TRBV6-6	14	TRBJ2-7	ASSPLGIYHSYEQY
TRBV2	10	TRBJ1-1	ASSEGTVEAF
TRBV10-3	12	TRBJ1-1	AISVGARGTEAF
TRBV5-5	11	TRBJ2-7	ASSFPGTYEQY
TRBV29-1	12	TRBJ2-7	SVEPGRGTYEQY
TRBV28	13	TRBJ2-5	ASRQTKDRQETQY
TRBV30	11	TRBJ1-2	AWEGEEHYGYT
TRBV13	14	TRBJ2-1	ASSLGRSSSYNEQF
TRBV29-1	14	TRBJ2-7	SGLGLAGTTYYEQY
TRBV28	11	TRBJ2-7	ASRHSQGYEQY
TRBV4-2	11	TRBJ1-2	ASSQGDIHGYT
TRBV27	13	TRBJ2-7	ASSDRQGSSYEQY
TRBV28	12	TRBJ1-5	ATKHRGQDQPQH
TRBV4-1	12	TRBJ2-5	ASSQEGEQETQY
TRBV27	12	TRBJ2-3	ASSPLPTTDTQY
TRBV11-1	12	TRBJ2-7	ASSLDRFGDEQY
TRBV4-1	14	TRBJ2-3	ASSQDAGPSTDTQY
TRBV5-6	12	TRBJ2-5	ASSSSLGKETQY
TRBV5-4	16	TRBJ2-1	ASSTGLAGRYSYNEQF
TRBV11-3	14	TRBJ2-7	ASNGGTSGSSYEQY
TRBV5-1	12	TRBJ2-7	ASSLVGVPGEQY
TRBV21-1	16	TRBJ2-3	ASSKKTEFETSTDTQY
TRBV27	12	TRBJ2-7	ASSLEHETYEQY
TRBV4-3	14	TRBJ1-2	ASSSAVRGEDYGYT
TRBV12-1	14	TRBJ1-5	ASIPPGAPSKQPQH
TRBV27	14	TRBJ2-1	ASSLTGLSSYNEQF
TRBV28	14	TRBJ1-5	ASMLVAGAGNQPQH
TRBV7-6	14	TRBJ1-3	ASSLARGGAGNTIY
TRBV7-9	13	TRBJ2-2	ASSHPGENTGELF
TRBV19	12	TRBJ1-1	ASSPVDRNTEAF
TRBV9	11	TRBJ2-5	ASSVEAEETQY
TRBV6-1	12	TRBJ2-7	ASSEIGTSYEQY
TRBV14	14	TRBJ2-2	ASSQEGLFVTGELF
TRBV6-1	9	TRBJ2-7	ASTGDYEQY
TRBV29-1	10	TRBJ2-1	SVVPLPDHRF
TRBV11-2	12	TRBJ2-7	ASSFGLASYEQY
TRBV29-1	11	TRBJ1-2	SVHPGQEIGYT
TRBV7-8	10	TRBJ1-2	ASSLEAIGYT
TRBV30	13	TRBJ2-7	AWSVPAGYSYEQY
TRBV6-5	13	TRBJ2-7	ASSYSLAGTYEQY
TRBV11-2	13	TRBJ1-1	ASSFLRGRNTEAF
TRBV11-1	11	TRBJ2-3	ASSFRTADTQY
TRBV30	17	TRBJ1-5	AWSEEDRGQEYSNQPQH
TRBV7-8	12	TRBJ2-1	ASSLAIGGGEQF
TRBV5-6	15	TRBJ1-1	ASSFAVWGADNTEAF
TRBV4-3	13	TRBJ2-1	ASSPVEERDNEQF
TRBV6-5	13	TRBJ1-5	ASSYSGRAGQPQH
TRBV27	13	TRBJ2-1	ASSLGVAVTNEQF
TRBV27	11	TRBJ2-5	ASSITGTETQY
TRBV27	11	TRBJ2-3	ASSFAPPDTQY
TRBV7-8	12	TRBJ1-1	ASSVGGGHTEAF
TRBV7-9	13	TRBJ1-3	ASSSYIVGGNTIY
TRBV27	13	TRBJ2-7	ASSLADRASYEQY